Presented here are 18 T cell receptor beta chains from one specimen sequenced in a study of blood T cells in healthy people across ages. Alongside a J-beta primer mix, a sample-barcoded 5' primer served in a second PCR lasting 7 to 11 cycles. MiXCR, applied by TCRdb to the 5' RACE reads, yields one record per CDR3 protein. The table records 650,000 to 800,000 distinct CDR3 sequences, around 42% of them present only once. Sequenced: blood. These receptor sequences come from a man between 60 and 75 years old in good health.

The rearrangement joins TRBV6-1 to TRBJ2-3, with 14 bases identical to TRBD2. With 3 bases clipped from V and 4 bases from J, the junction kept 0 bases outside the gene matches. The germline V gene has CDR1 MNHNS and CDR2 SASEGT. The CDR3 loop spans 15 amino acids. CDR3 nucleotide sequence: TGTGCCAGCAGTGAGACTAGCGGGGGGGCAGATACGCAGTATTTT. It codes for CASSETSGGADTQYF.

The chain carries TRBV12-5 and TRBJ2-1; D remains unclear. V was pared by 0 bases and J by 7 bases, with 10 bases between. This CDR3 comprises 14 residues. Germline lookup yields CDR1 LGHNT and CDR2 FRNRAP. CDR3 loop: CASGLVPASNEQFF. The DNA for the CDR3 is TGTGCTAGTGGTTTGGTACCGGCGTCGAATGAGCAGTTCTTC.

This clonotype was counted only a few times. V is TRBV7-2 and J is TRBJ2-3; maybe TRBD2 (5 bases). The CDR3 contains 17 residues. Looked up from germline, CDR1 is SGHTA and CDR2 is FQGNSA. The V gene lost 1 base and the J gene lost 1 base, with 15 bases spanning the gap. CDR3: CASSLELRARRTDTQYF. The CDR3 nucleotides are TGTGCCAGCAGCTTAGAGCTGAGGGCCCGTCGCACAGATACGCAGTATTTT.

The chain is built from TRBV7-2 and TRBJ2-3; D might be TRBD2 (5 bases). This CDR3 has 13 residues. Germline V gene sequence: CDR1 SGHTA, CDR2 FQGNSA. V was clipped by 5 bases and J by 4 bases, with 10 bases between them. The CDR3 here is CASSGELSDTQYF. CDR3 DNA: TGTGCCAGCAGCGGGGAGCTCTCAGATACGCAGTATTTT. The full variable domain, completed using reference TRBV7-2 and TRBJ2-3, is GAGVSQSPSNKVTEKGKDVELRCDPISGHTALYWYRQSLGQGLEFLIYFQGNSAPDKSGLPSDRFSAERTGGSVSTLTIQRTQQEDSAVYLCASSGELSDTQYFGPGTRLTVL.

This clonotype has just a few counts. The CDR3 loop reads CASSYPGQGVSGANVLTF. CDR3 bases: TGTGCCAGCAGTTACCCCGGACAGGGGGTGTCTGGGGCCAACGTCCTGACTTTC. The chain joins TRBV6-2 or TRBV6-3 to TRBJ2-6; 10 nucleotides align to TRBD1. Germline CDR1 reads MNHEY; CDR2 reads SVGEGT. This CDR3 has 18 residues. The V gene end was trimmed by 2 bases and the J gene end by 1 base; junction bases not matched to a gene: 5.

This rearrangement joins TRBV7-9 to TRBJ2-7, with D possibly TRBD1 on 6 matching bases. The germline V gene encodes CDR1 SEHNR and CDR2 FQNEAQ (reference sequence). The length of the CDR3 is 15 residues. Trimming pared 1 base from V and 5 bases from J, leaving 15 bases between. CDR3 residues: CASSLEGHGADEQYF. CDR3 DNA: TGTGCCAGCAGCTTAGAGGGACACGGAGCTGACGAGCAGTACTTC.

This chain connects TRBV6-5 to TRBJ2-7; TRBD1 is a possible D gene (6 bases). The germline gives CDR1 MNHEY, CDR2 SVGAGI. The CDR3 runs 11 residues. V gave up 8 bases and J gave up 7 bases, with 12 bases separating them. The CDR3 sequence is CASYQGGEQYF. The CDR3, as DNA: TGTGCCAGCTATCAAGGGGGAGAGCAGTACTTC.

This clonotype turned up a few times. This rearrangement joins TRBV5-1 to TRBJ2-5, with a possible D match to TRBD2 (6 bases). Germline values: CDR1 SGHRS, CDR2 YFSETQ. The CDR3 is made up of 15 amino acids. Trimming removed 4 bases at V and 2 bases at J, with 15 bases between. CDR3 coding DNA: TGCGCCAGCAGCCTGAGCAGGACTATTCAAGAGACCCAGTACTTC. This sequence encodes CASSLSRTIQETQYF.

The rearrangement uses TRBV13 and TRBJ2-3; no definite D call. The CDR3 length is 14 residues. CDR1 and CDR2 (germline): PRHDT, FYEKMQ (reference sequence). Trimming pared 5 bases from V and 3 bases from J, leaving 12 bases between. The CDR3 reads CASSTQFQTDTQYF. The DNA of the CDR3 is TGTGCCAGCAGCACCCAGTTTCAGACAGATACGCAGTATTTT. Full variable domain (remainder filled in from reference TRBV13 and TRBJ2-3): AAGVIQSPRHLIKEKRETATLKCYPIPRHDTVYWYQQGPGQDPQFLISFYEKMQSDKGSIPDRFSAQQFSDYHSELNMSSLELGDSALYFCASSTQFQTDTQYFGPGTRLTVL.

This chain uses TRBV4-3 with TRBJ2-2; possible D gene TRBD2, 5 bases. Germline V gene lookup returns CDR1 LGHNA and CDR2 YSLEER. CDR3 size: 14 residues. Trimming shortened V by 4 bases and J by 5 bases, and 11 bases separated the two germline ends. The CDR3 coding sequence is TGCGCCAGCAGCCCCGGGGTCACGACCGGGGAGCTGTTTTTT. This encodes CASSPGVTTGELFF.

The chain combines TRBV27 with TRBJ2-1; D may be TRBD1 (5 bases). The germline V gene encodes CDR1 MNHEY and CDR2 SMNVEV (reference sequence). Trimming removed 6 bases from V and 6 bases from J, with 12 bases in between. CDR3 size: 13 residues. The CDR3 protein is CASSYRDSNEQFF. CDR3 nucleotide sequence: TGTGCCAGCAGCTACCGAGACAGCAATGAGCAGTTCTTC.

The rearrangement links TRBV5-1 to TRBJ2-7, with TRBD1 matching 8 bases. Germline V gives CDR1 SGHRS, CDR2 YFSETQ. This CDR3 has 16 residues. V dropped 7 bases and J dropped 1; count of bases not matched to a gene: 13. As DNA, the CDR3 is TGCGCCAGCGGCTCTGGTATGCGACAGGGGTCCTACGAGCAGTACTTC. Encoded protein: CASGSGMRQGSYEQYF.

This clonotype has a count of ten or more. V usage is TRBV28 and J usage is TRBJ1-5, with 8 bases fitting TRBD1. The CDR3 consists of 16 residues. The J segment lost 5 bases and the V segment lost 5 bases, leaving 11 bases of the junction unmatched. Germline lookup yields CDR1 MDHEN and CDR2 SYDVKM. CDR3 sequence reads: CASSLGKDRADQPQHF. CDR3 in DNA: TGTGCCAGCAGTCTAGGAAAGGACAGGGCTGATCAGCCCCAGCATTTT.

The chain carries TRBV12-3 or TRBV12-4 and TRBJ1-1, with D tentatively TRBD1 (5 bases). V was cut by 3 bases and J by 0 bases, with 11 bases left in between. The CDR3 is 15 residues long. For the CDR3, the DNA is TGTGCCAGCAGTTTCGGGACCTACATGAACACTGAAGCTTTCTTT. Amino acid sequence: CASSFGTYMNTEAFF.

This clonotype was counted only a few times. The J gene is TRBJ2-7, the V gene TRBV4-1; TRBD1 aligns across 10 bases. This CDR3 is built from 13 residues. V shed 3 bases and J 7 bases; nucleotides not matched to a gene: 3. Germline CDR1 and CDR2: MGHRA and YSYEKL. The CDR3 nucleotides read TGCGCCAGCAGCCAGCGGGACAGGGGTGAGCAGTACTTC. Residues: CASSQRDRGEQYF.

This clonotype has a count of ten or more. The chain couples TRBV14 to TRBJ1-2; D is perhaps TRBD1 (5 bases). The CDR3 sequence is 14 residues long. Per the germline V gene, CDR1 is SGHDN and CDR2 is FVKESK. Trimming stripped 3 bases from V and 8 bases from J, with 16 bases between. CDR3 protein: CASSHRDHGSGYTF. CDR3 in DNA: TGTGCCAGCAGCCACCGGGACCACGGGTCCGGCTACACCTTC. Filled out from reference TRBV14 and TRBJ1-2, the complete variable domain reads EAGVTQFPSHSVIEKGQTVTLRCDPISGHDNLYWYRRVMGKEIKFLLHFVKESKQDESGMPNNRFLAERTGGTYSTLKVQPAELEDSGVYFCASSHRDHGSGYTFGSGTRLTVV.

This clonotype occurred once. The CDR3 here is CSVVQGGGTYSYNEQFF. The CDR3 DNA is TGCAGTGTCGTCCAAGGCGGGGGGACTTACTCCTACAATGAGCAGTTCTTC. The chain joins TRBV20-1 to TRBJ2-1; 8 positions match TRBD2. Per germline, CDR1 DFQATT and CDR2 SNEGSKA (reference sequence). The V segment lost 7 bases and the J segment 0 bases; nucleotides outside the gene matches: 14. CDR3 length equals 17 residues.

CDR3 in amino acids: CASSFPSEGGAPYEQYF. Written as DNA, the CDR3 is TGTGCCAGCAGTTTTCCTAGCGAGGGGGGGGCCCCCTACGAGCAGTACTTC. The chain links TRBV28 to TRBJ2-5; D may be TRBD2 (7 bases). The last part of the DNA fits TRBJ2-7 better; the J call may be wrong. CDR3 length: 17 amino acids. Germline assignment: CDR1 MDHEN and CDR2 SYDVKM.